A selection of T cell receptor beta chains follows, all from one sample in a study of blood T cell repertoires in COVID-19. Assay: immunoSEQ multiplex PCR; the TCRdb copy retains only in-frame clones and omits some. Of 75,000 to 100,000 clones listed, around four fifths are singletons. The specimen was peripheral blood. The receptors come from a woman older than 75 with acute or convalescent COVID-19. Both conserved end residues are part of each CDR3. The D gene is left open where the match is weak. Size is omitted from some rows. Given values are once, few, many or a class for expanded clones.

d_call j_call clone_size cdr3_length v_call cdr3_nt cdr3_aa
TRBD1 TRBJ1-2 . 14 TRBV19 TGTGCCAGTAGCCCTCAGGGGGCTAACTATGGCTACACCTTC CASSPQGANYGYTF
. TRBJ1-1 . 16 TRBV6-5 TGTGCCAGCAGTTACCGGAAAGTAATCCAGGGAACTGAAGCTTTCTTT CASSYRKVIQGTEAFF
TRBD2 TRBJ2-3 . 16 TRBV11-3 TGTGCCAGCGGCCGCGGACGAGCGGGACGACCAGATACGCAGTATTTT CASGRGRAGRPDTQYF
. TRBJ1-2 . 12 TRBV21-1 TGTGCCAGACTTCAGGGGGCGCGTGGCTACACCTTC CARLQGARGYTF
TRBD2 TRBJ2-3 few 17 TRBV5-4 TGTGCCAGCAGCTTGGACAGCGGGAGTTACGGCACAGATACGCAGTATTTT CASSLDSGSYGTDTQYF
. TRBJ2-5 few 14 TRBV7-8 TGTGCCAGCAGCTTGATGGCGGTCCAAGAGACCCAGTACTTC CASSLMAVQETQYF
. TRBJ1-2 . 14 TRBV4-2 TGTGCCAGCAGCCAAGTCGGGACACTCTATGGCTACACCTTC CASSQVGTLYGYTF
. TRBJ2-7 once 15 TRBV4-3 TGCGCCAGCAGCCAACAGCGGCCTGGGACCTACGAGCAGTACTTC CASSQQRPGTYEQYF
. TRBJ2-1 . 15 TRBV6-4 TGTGCCAGCAGTGATTTAGGAGGGTCGAAAGAGGAGCAGTTCTTC CASSDLGGSKEEQFF
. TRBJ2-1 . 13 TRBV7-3 TGTGCCAGCAGCTTCGCCGGGGACAATGAGCAGTTCTTC CASSFAGDNEQFF
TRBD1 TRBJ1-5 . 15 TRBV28 TGTGCCAGCCGTGCGAGGACAGGGGGTCACCAGCCCCAGCATTTT CASRARTGGHQPQHF
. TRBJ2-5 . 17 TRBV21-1 TGTGCCAGCAGCAGATGTTCCCATGCTTTTCTTCGGGAGACCCAGTACTTC CASSRCSHAFLRETQYF
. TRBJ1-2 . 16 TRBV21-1 TGTGCCAGCAGCAAAGCGCTTTTTTTGGCTTTCGAATCCTACACCTTC CASSKALFLAFESYTF
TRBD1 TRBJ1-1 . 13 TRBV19 TGTGCCAGTAGTGACAGGGGGAACACTGAAGCTTTCTTT CASSDRGNTEAFF
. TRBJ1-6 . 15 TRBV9 TGTGCCAGCAGCGCTCAGGGGCTTGGTAATTCACCCCTCCACTTT CASSAQGLGNSPLHF
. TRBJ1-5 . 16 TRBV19 TGTGCCAGTAGTATTAGAGGTGGGAGAGACAATCAGCCCCAGCATTTT CASSIRGGRDNQPQHF
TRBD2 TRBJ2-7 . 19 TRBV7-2 TGTGCCAGCAGCTTGCCGGGCGGACTAGCGGGAGCGGGGGGTTACGAGCAGTACTTC CASSLPGGLAGAGGYEQYF
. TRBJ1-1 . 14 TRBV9 TGTGCCAGCAGCGTAGAGGACAGCAACACTGAAGCTTTCTTT CASSVEDSNTEAFF
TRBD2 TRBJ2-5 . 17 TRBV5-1 TGCGCCAGCAGCTCCCAAGGGACTAGCGGAGCACAAGAGACCCAGTACTTC CASSSQGTSGAQETQYF
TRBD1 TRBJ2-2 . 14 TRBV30 TGTGCCTGGGGGGGACAGGGGAACACCGGGGAGCTGTTTTTT CAWGGQGNTGELFF
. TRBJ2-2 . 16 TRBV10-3 TGTGCCATCAGTGTACAGGGGAGGTCGAACACCGGGGAGCTGTTTTTT CAISVQGRSNTGELFF
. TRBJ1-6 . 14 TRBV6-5 TGTGCCAGCAGGGGGGACTTGGGAATTTCACCCCTCCACTTT CASRGDLGISPLHF
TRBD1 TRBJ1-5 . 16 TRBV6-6 TGTGCCAGCAGCCTACCCCAGGGGGCACTGGGTCAGCCCCAGCATTTT CASSLPQGALGQPQHF
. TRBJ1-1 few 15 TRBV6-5 TGTGCCAGCACTTCAGCCAGGGGATGGGTCACTGAAGCTTTCTTT CASTSARGWVTEAFF
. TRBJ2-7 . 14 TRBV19 TGTGCCAGTAGTATATTACCGCTCACGGGCGAGCAGTACTTC CASSILPLTGEQYF
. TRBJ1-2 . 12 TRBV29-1 TGCAGCGTTGACAGGGTAGGGGATGGCTACACCTTC CSVDRVGDGYTF
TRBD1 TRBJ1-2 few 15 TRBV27 TGTGCCAGCAGTTTAAGCCGGACAGGGAACTATGGCTACACCTTC CASSLSRTGNYGYTF
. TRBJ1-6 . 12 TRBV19 TGTGCCAGTCAAGGCGGAAGATCACCCCTCCACTTT CASQGGRSPLHF
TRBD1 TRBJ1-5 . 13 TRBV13 TGTGCCAGCAGCTTAAACAGGGGACAGCCCCAGCATTTT CASSLNRGQPQHF
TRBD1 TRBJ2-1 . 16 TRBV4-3 TGCGCCAGCAGCCAGGCGGGACAGGGTACCTACAATGAGCAGTTCTTC CASSQAGQGTYNEQFF
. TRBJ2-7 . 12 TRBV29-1 TGCAGCGTTGAAGTGACGGGGGTCGAGCAGTACTTC CSVEVTGVEQYF
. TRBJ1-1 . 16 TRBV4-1 TGCGCCAGCAGCCCCAGGGGAGGGTTCGTCATCGTAGAAGCTTTCTTT CASSPRGGFVIVEAFF
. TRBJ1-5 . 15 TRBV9 TGTGCCAGCAGCGTAGATGGGAGTAGCAATCAGCCCCAGCATTTT CASSVDGSSNQPQHF
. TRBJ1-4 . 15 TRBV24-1 TGTGCCACCAGTGATTTGGTAGCAACTAATGAAAAACTGTTTTTT CATSDLVATNEKLFF
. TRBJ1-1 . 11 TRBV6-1 TGTGCCAGCAGGGAAGACAGCCAAGCTTTCTTT CASREDSQAFF
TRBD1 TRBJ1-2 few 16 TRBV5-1 TGCGCCAGCAGCCAAGAAGCGACAGGGGGCGTCTATGGCTACACCTTC CASSQEATGGVYGYTF
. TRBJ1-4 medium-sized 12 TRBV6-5 TGTGCCAGCAGGAAAGGGGGTGAAAAACTGTTTTTT CASRKGGEKLFF
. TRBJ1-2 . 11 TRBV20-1 TGCAGTGCTCCCTCGGGCTATGGCTACACCTTC CSAPSGYGYTF
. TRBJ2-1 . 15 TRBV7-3 TGTGCCAGCAGCTTAAGCCCTAGCTCCTACAATGAGCAGTTCTTC CASSLSPSSYNEQFF
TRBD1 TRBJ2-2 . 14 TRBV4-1 TGCGCCAGCAGCCACGGACAGGGGGCCGGGGAGCTGTTTTTT CASSHGQGAGELFF
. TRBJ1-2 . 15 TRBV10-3 TGTGCCATCAGTGAGGGGGGCTCTAGGGACTATGGCTACACCTTC CAISEGGSRDYGYTF
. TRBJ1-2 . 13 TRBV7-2 TGTGCCAGCAGCCCCACAGCAGAGCGGGGCTACACCTTC CASSPTAERGYTF
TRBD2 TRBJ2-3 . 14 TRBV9 TGTGCCAGCAGCCTTCGACTAGCTCCAGATACGCAGTATTTT CASSLRLAPDTQYF
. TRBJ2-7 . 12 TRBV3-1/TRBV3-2 TGTGCCAGCAGCCAGGGGGGCTACGAGCAGTACTTC CASSQGGYEQYF
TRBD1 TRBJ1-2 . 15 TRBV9 TGTGCCAGCAGCGCTAAGGGGGCTAGGGACTATGGCTACACCTTC CASSAKGARDYGYTF
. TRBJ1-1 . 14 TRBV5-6 TGTGCCAGCAGCTTGAGCTACCCGGGTACTGAAGCTTTCTTT CASSLSYPGTEAFF
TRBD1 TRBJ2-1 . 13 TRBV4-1 TGCGCCAGCAGCCAAGCCTGGGACAGGGGTCTGTTCTTC CASSQAWDRGLFF
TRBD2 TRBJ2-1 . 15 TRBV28 TGTGCCAGCAGTGGGGGGGACCTCTCCTACAATGAGCAGTTCTTC CASSGGDLSYNEQFF
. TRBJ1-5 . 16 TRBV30 TGTGCCTGGAGTGTAGCAGGGGCCCTCCACAATCAGCCCCAGCATTTT CAWSVAGALHNQPQHF